This entry lists 13 T cell receptor beta chains sequenced from one sample in a study of cytotoxic CD8 clonotypes in ibrutinib-treated CLL. Sequenced by immunoSEQ multiplex PCR; TCRdb stores in-frame clones only, minus some. The top ten hold 30% to 45% of the sample, which has over 100,000 clones, approximately 56% seen once. The sample was PBMCs, taken after 24 months of ibrutinib treatment. All receptors derive from a human donor with chronic lymphocytic leukemia.

The genes are TRBV6-5 and TRBJ2-5; D might be TRBD2 (6 bases). This CDR3 has 13 amino acids. Germline lookup yields CDR1 MNHEY and CDR2 SVGAGI. With 6 bases removed from V and 8 bases from J, the gap between germline ends came to 16 bases. For the CDR3, the DNA is TGTGCCAGCAGGTCGGGGGACCGAGGCACCCAGTACTTC. It yields the protein CASRSGDRGTQYF.

The chain links TRBV14 to TRBJ1-5; D not certain. The germline V gene encodes CDR1 SGHDN and CDR2 FVKESK. CDR3 length: 15 amino acids. The V gene lost 4 bases and the J gene lost 3 bases, with 13 bases spanning the gap. The CDR3 DNA reads TGTGCCAGCAGCCCCTTTGTAGGGTCCAATCAGCCCCAGCATTTT. Protein product: CASSPFVGSNQPQHF.

This clone was observed a handful of times. CDR3 coding DNA: TGTGCCAGCAGCGGACAGGGTTTTGATGAGCAGTTCTTC. Translating it yields CASSGQGFDEQFF. The chain carries TRBV9 and TRBJ2-1; 7 positions agree with TRBD1. V lost 3 bases, J lost 8 bases, and 5 bases stayed unmatched. The CDR3 length is 13 residues. Germline V gene sequence: CDR1 SGDLS, CDR2 YYNGEE.

The CDR3 region is CARSYSYEQYF. CDR3 DNA sequence: TGTGCCAGAAGCTATTCCTACGAGCAGTACTTC. V and J are TRBV5-3 and TRBJ2-7; D gene ambiguous. TRBV5-3 qualifies as an ORF whose function is uncertain. V was clipped by 3 bases and J by 1 base, with 2 bases between them. The CDR3 contains 11 residues.

The V and J genes are TRBV4-1 and TRBJ2-1, with TRBD1 matching 10 bases. CDR1 and CDR2 (germline): MGHRA, YSYEKL. This CDR3 is built from 14 residues. V shed 4 bases and J 7 bases; nucleotides not matched to a gene: 4. The CDR3 DNA reads TGCGCCAGCAGCCGGGACAGGGGCTGGAATGAGCAGTTCTTC. Translation: CASSRDRGWNEQFF.

The chain is built from TRBV29-1 and TRBJ2-7; TRBD1 aligns across 7 bases. The germline V gene has CDR1 SQVTM and CDR2 ANQGSEA. The CDR3 contains 16 residues. CDR3 DNA: TGCACCTTGACAGGAGGTGCTCCAGGGGGTGAGAACGAGCAGTACTTC. Its protein is CTLTGGAPGGENEQYF.

This clone was counted between two and nine times. The chain recombines TRBV7-6 with TRBJ2-5; TRBD1 might be the D (6 bases). V was clipped by 1 base and J by 5 bases, with 14 bases between them. Germline loops: CDR1 SGHVS, CDR2 FNYEAQ. CDR3 length equals 15 residues. CDR3: CASSLVARGYETQYF. The CDR3 DNA is TGTGCCAGCAGCTTAGTGGCCAGGGGCTATGAGACCCAGTACTTC.

This chain connects TRBV5-4 to TRBJ1-1; 7 bases agree with TRBD1. From germline, CDR1 is SGHNT and CDR2 YYREEE (reference sequence). The CDR3 is 15 amino acids. J lost 6 bases, V lost 4 bases, and 12 bases had no gene match. The CDR3 DNA reads as TGTGCCAGCAGCCCACGACAGGGATCGACAGCTGAAGCTTTCTTT. Translating gives CASSPRQGSTAEAFF. Drawing the rest from reference TRBV5-4 and TRBJ1-1, the complete variable domain is ETGVTQSPTHLIKTRGQQVTLRCSSQSGHNTVSWYQQALGQGPQFIFQYYREEENGRGNFPPRFSGLQFPNYSSELNVNALELDDSALYLCASSPRQGSTAEAFFGQGTRLTVV.

The chain combines TRBV5-6 with TRBJ2-7, with D perhaps matching TRBD1 (6 bases). Germline V gene lookup returns CDR1 SGHDT and CDR2 YYEEEE. This CDR3 contains 13 residues. Between the trimmed V and J ends, which lost 8 bases and 3 bases, there was a span of 15 bases. The CDR3 sequence is CARIQGQIYEQYF. Here the CDR3 DNA reads TGTGCCAGGATCCAGGGGCAGATCTACGAGCAGTACTTC.

The CDR3 region has the DNA TGTGCCAGCAGGGGGGGATTAGCCAAAAACATTCAGTACTTC. Its translation is CASRGGLAKNIQYF. This chain links TRBV6-5 with TRBJ2-4, with D maybe TRBD2 (6 bases). The CDR3 length is 14 residues. Trimming pared 6 bases from V and 0 bases from J, leaving 9 bases between. Germline-derived CDR1 and CDR2 are MNHEY and SVGAGI.

The CDR3 sequence: CASSPGTGKLGYGYTF. CDR3 nucleotides: TGTGCCAGCAGTCCCGGGACAGGGAAGCTCGGCTATGGCTACACCTTC. The chain uses TRBV25-1 and TRBJ1-2; TRBD1 agrees at 9 bases. J gave up 4 bases and V 5 bases, and 11 bases lay outside the gene matches. Per germline, CDR1 MGHDK and CDR2 SYGVNS. The CDR3 runs 16 residues.

The chain has TRBV18 and TRBJ1-5; tentative D call: TRBD1 (6 bases). The V end lost 0 bases, the J end lost 2 bases, and 11 bases lay between the germline ends. The germline gives CDR1 KGHSH, CDR2 LQKENI. The CDR3 contains 16 residues. The CDR3 is CASSPPNSGGNQPQHF. For the CDR3, the DNA is TGTGCCAGCTCACCACCGAATTCAGGGGGCAATCAGCCCCAGCATTTT. The whole variable domain, remainder taken from reference TRBV18 and TRBJ1-5, is NAGVMQNPRHLVRRRGQEARLRCSPMKGHSHVYWYRQLPEEGLKFMVYLQKENIIDESGMPKERFSAEFPKEGPSILRIQQVVRGDSAAYFCASSPPNSGGNQPQHFGDGTRLSIL.

V is TRBV4-1 and J is TRBJ2-3, with 9 positions matching TRBD2. V dropped 3 bases and J dropped 1; count of bases not matched to a gene: 2. Germline assignment: CDR1 MGHRA and CDR2 YSYEKL. The CDR3 is 15 residues long. The CDR3, as DNA: TGCGCCAGCAGCCATCAGCGGGGGGGCACAGATACGCAGTATTTT. This codes for CASSHQRGGTDTQYF.